This TCR beta chain was profiled in a study of T cell repertoires in cytomegalovirus infection. As concerns this clonotype: Its target is not known.

In TCRdb, the reads were re-called with MiXCR into one record per CDR3 protein. The sample shows under 850,000 distinct CDR3 sequences, 35% of them seen only once. The CDR3 is 15 residues long. V lost 5 bases and J lost 3; bases outside the gene matches: 5. Germline lookup yields CDR1 SGHAT and CDR2 FQNNGV. Study-wide results and caveats: Clonotype analysis showed dominance of the ex vivo response by HLA-C-restricted CMV-specific TCR beta clonotypes.

The V call is TRBV11-2, the J call TRBJ2-7; 12 bases align to TRBD2. Sequencing input: PBMCs. The clonotype originates from a human donor in good health (CMV status not recorded). Some clones in this sample may be carry-over from other donors' samples. For the CDR3, the DNA is TGTGCCAGCAGCCCCGCGGGACTAGCGGGCTACGAGCAGTACTTC. It translates to CASSPAGLAGYEQYF.